This TCR beta chain was captured in a study of T cell responses to AZD1222 COVID-19 vaccine. The ends were cut back, 2 bases at V and 8 bases at J, with 16 bases in the middle. The germline CDR1 and CDR2 sequences are SGHRS and YFSETQ. The CDR3 spans 14 residues. TCRdb's table, derived via immunoSEQ multiplex PCR, lists solely in-frame clones and lacks some. The sample has about 110,000 clones, about 95% seen once. This clonotype was sampled from an adult who received the AZD1222 COVID-19 vaccine. V gene TRBV5-1 combines with J gene TRBJ1-1; D gene uncertain. Here the sequenced sample was peripheral blood, taken 28 days after the second AZD1222 dose. CDR3 in amino acids: CASSLRQDLGEAFF. The CDR3 DNA reads TGCGCCAGCAGCTTACGCCAGGACCTCGGGGAAGCTTTCTTT. Using reference TRBV5-1 and TRBJ1-1 for the parts outside the CDR3, the full variable domain is KAGVTQTPRYLIKTRGQQVTLSCSPISGHRSVSWYQQTPGQGLQFLFEYFSETQRNKGNFPGRFSGRQFSNSRSEMNVSTLELGDSALYLCASSLRQDLGEAFFGQGTRLTVV.